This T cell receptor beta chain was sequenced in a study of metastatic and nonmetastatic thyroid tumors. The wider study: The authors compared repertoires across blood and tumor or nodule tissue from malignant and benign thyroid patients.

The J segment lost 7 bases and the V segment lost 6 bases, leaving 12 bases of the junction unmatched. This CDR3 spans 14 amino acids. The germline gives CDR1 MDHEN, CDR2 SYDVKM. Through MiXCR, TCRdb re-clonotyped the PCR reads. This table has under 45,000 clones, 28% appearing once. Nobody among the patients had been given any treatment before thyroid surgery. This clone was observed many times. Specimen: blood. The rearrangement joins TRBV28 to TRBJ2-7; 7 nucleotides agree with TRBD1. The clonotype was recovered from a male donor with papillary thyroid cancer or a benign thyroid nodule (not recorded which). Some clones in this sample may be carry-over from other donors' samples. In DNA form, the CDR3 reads TGTGCCAGCAGGTGGACAGGCCAAAGTGGTGAGCAGTACTTC. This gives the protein CASRWTGQSGEQYF.